In this sample, the clone carrying this TCR beta chain turned up a few times. V dropped 5 bases and J dropped 3; count of bases not matched to a gene: 1. Germline CDR1 MNHNS, CDR2 SASEGT. This CDR3 has 13 residues. This entry comes from a study of cytomegalovirus exposure and HLA in healthy donors. The PCR ran on 60 Vbeta and 13 Jbeta primers. Repertoires were generated with immunoSEQ multiplex PCR, while TCRdb's copy carries only in-frame clones and drops some. This table holds 80,000 to 130,000 clones, roughly 80% found once. Material: PBMCs. This chain joins TRBV6-1 and TRBJ2-3, with 8 bases matching TRBD2. This TCR was recovered from a male donor in good health and CMV-seropositive. The CDR3 DNA reads TGTGCCAGCAGTCGGGAGGGAACAGATACGCAGTATTTT. Its translation: CASSREGTDTQYF.